This TCR beta chain derives from a study of blood T cell repertoires in COVID-19. Turning to the study itself: Sample material is recorded as cDNA or gDNA derived from T cells, B-cell-depleted T cells, or PBMCs.

The assay was immunoSEQ multiplex PCR, and TCRdb's table has in-frame clones only and misses some. The sample lists some 170,000 clones, about 90% seen once, with over 0.95% in the top ten. The CDR3 has 14 residues. The germline V and J ends were trimmed by 4 bases and 1 base, with 10 bases remaining between them. Germline CDR1 reads MNHNY; CDR2 reads SVGAGI (reference sequence). The sequenced sample was PBMCs or T cells enriched from blood (not recorded which). This chain connects TRBV6-6 to TRBJ1-1, with D possibly TRBD1 on 5 matching bases. The source is a human donor with acute COVID-19. The donor label of this sample is uncertain. The CDR3 DNA is TGTGCCAGCAGTTGGGGGAGGGGGAACACTGAAGCTTTCTTT. Its translation is CASSWGRGNTEAFF.